This TCR beta chain was profiled in a study of shared clonotypes between healthy human individuals. As for the study in general: Per donor, CD8 memory used one plate, CD8 naive used two, CD4 memory used three and CD4 naive used three.

The CDR3 sequence is 16 residues long. Trimming at V came to 0 bases and at J to 3 bases, leaving 4 bases not matched to a gene. The germline CDR1 and CDR2 sequences are SGDLS and YYNGEE. Study-level findings and limits: The naive CD4 repertoires of several donors were compared, and around 4.9% of clonotypes were shared.

Concerning this clone: No antigen is known for it.

Replicate PCRs from sorted subsets contained about 0.2 ug DNA, which is some 32,000 T cell genomes. The protocol was immunoSEQ multiplex PCR, while the TCRdb copy is restricted to in-frame clones and leaves out a portion. The sample includes 1,400,000 or so clones, approximately 98.5% of them seen just once. Donors, without exception, were Caucasian adults residing in Nashville, Tennessee. This TCR was recovered from a man younger than 45 in good health. Material: naive CD4+ T cells sorted from blood. Noted subset: CD45RA+ positively selected. The chain uses TRBV9 and TRBJ2-2, with 8 bases fitting TRBD1. The CDR3 nucleotides are TGTGCCAGCAGCGTAGTTCAGGGGGCCTACACCGGGGAGCTGTTTTTT. This encodes CASSVVQGAYTGELFF. Variable domain in full (rest from reference TRBV9 and TRBJ2-2): DSGVTQTPKHLITATGQRVTLRCSPRSGDLSVYWYQQSLDQGLQFLIQYYNGEERAKGNILERFSAQQFPDLHSELNLSSLELGDSALYFCASSVVQGAYTGELFFGEGSRLTVL.